The present T cell receptor (beta chain) was sequenced within a study of blood T cell repertoires in COVID-19. The overall study: Some COVID-19 samples were acute and others convalescent; all came from the United States, Italy and Spain. Sample material is recorded as cDNA or gDNA derived from T cells, B-cell-depleted T cells, or PBMCs.

Original data processing: Reference gene primer amplification yielded estimated nucleated cell counts. Sequenced by immunoSEQ multiplex PCR; TCRdb stores in-frame clones only, minus some. The DNA gave D and trimming, while V, J and clone size come from that table. The data show 70,000 to 75,000 clones, roughly four fifths seen once. A few counts support this clone. The CDR3 is 12 amino acids. V was pared by 5 bases and J by 7 bases, with 11 bases between. Germline CDR1 is MNHEY and CDR2 is SMNVEV (reference sequence). The chain recombines TRBV27 with TRBJ1-2; D might be TRBD1 (5 bases). Sequencing was carried out using peripheral blood. This clonotype was obtained from a man aged 65 to 85 with acute or convalescent COVID-19. The CDR3 DNA reads TGTGCCAGCAGTCCGGGGGGTCCTGGCTACACCTTC. This encodes CASSPGGPGYTF.